This TCR beta chain came from a study of T cells in Graves' hyperthyroidism and ophthalmopathy (dated by TCRdb to the late 2010s). Some background on the complete study: Peripheral blood samples were taken at the time of initial diagnosis, prior to any treatment. To identify distinguishing TCR V-J signatures, a discovery cohort of 90 to 100 patients was used, comprising 40 to 45 with Graves' ophthalmopathy and around 60 with stable Graves' hyperthyroidism. After blood sampling, hyperthyroidism patients were treated with methimazole at a starting dose of 30 mg daily, and ophthalmopathy patients were treated with high-dose intravenous methylprednisolone. Thyroid tissue and blood T-cell repertoires from about six Graves' hyperthyroidism patients were also compared in the study. The paper describes TCR Vbeta CDR3 sequencing of 140 or so peripheral blood samples, made up of 43 ophthalmopathy patients, around 73 hyperthyroidism patients and some 17 progressor patients. Whether ophthalmopathy could be predicted prospectively was tested in an independent validation cohort made up of 18 to 20 hyperthyroidism patients plus 17 patients who later progressed to ophthalmopathy. For training and testing, the 80 to 100 patients in the discovery cohort were randomly divided in a 7:3 ratio.

Findings and caveats that apply to the study as a whole: No statistical method was used to fix the sample size in advance, and group allocation was not hidden from the investigators. During validation, the model predicted progression to ophthalmopathy a median of approximately 6.5 months ahead of onset, with roughly 65% sensitivity and more than 72% specificity. Blood samples also contained most of the expanded thyroid clonotypes (frequency above 0.001), which suggests that blood repertoires may reflect thyroid immune responses. Ophthalmopathy was separated from stable hyperthyroidism by a 13 V-J signature model, with approximately 90% sensitivity and 81% to 83% specificity obtained in cross-validation and 80%/75% obtained in testing.

The TCR beta CDR3 regions were amplified from RNA transcripts. The TCR CDR3 was subjected to a first round of RT-PCR using the HTBI primer set and the Qiagen OneStep RT-PCR kit. Libraries were constructed in a second round of multiplex PCR, after which size selection and purification were performed. Paired-end sequencing of the libraries was performed with 100 bp reads on an Illumina HiSeq2000. In the source study's methods: SOAPnuke was used to process the raw data, removing reads that contained adapters or uncalled bases, had a mean Phred below 15, or lacked an exact match to the constant primer or identifier. COPE v1.2.5 was used to merge the high-quality paired reads, and each unique nucleotide sequence was defined as a clonotype. Clonotypes were aligned to IMGT TRBV, TRBD and TRBJ reference segments using MiTCR v1.1. The analysis was restricted to V-J combinations with a frequency above 0.0001, which together covered roughly 99% of the repertoires. The TCS score was defined as the ratio of F50 (clonal expansion) to E x V (chaos), calculated using BLOSUM62-based TCRdist between CDR3 peptides within each V-J. Welch's t-statistics and random forest reduced 500 to 650 V-J features to 10 to 15, which were used in a naive Bayes classifier (R e1071). TCRdb applied fastp at Q25 and MiXCR to the public reads, then kept only in-frame beta chains. Every entry covers one CDR3 protein and lists the most common genes and DNA from its rows. It is TCRdb's table, rather than the study itself, that gives the V and J calls and clone size. Within this sample are roughly 400,000 distinct CDR3 sequences, with around 15% of them counted one time only. In total, the top ten clones hold over 25% of the sample.

On this clonotype: Its antigen is not yet known. Per-nucleotide qualities are absent, and no much larger clonotype sits a single base away.

Moderately to severely active disease, a Clinical Activity Score of at least 3, a NOSPECS grade of at least 4, and a duration under 3 months were present in ophthalmopathy patients. Exclusion was applied to patients with uncontrolled infections, other autoimmune diseases, pregnancy or lactation. Diagnoses were based on clinical symptoms, serum thyroxine and TRAb, thyroid ultrasound and orbital computed tomography. PBMCs were separated from approximately 9.9 ml of fresh peripheral blood using Ficoll-Paque density gradient centrifugation. Trizol reagent was used to extract total RNA, and RNA quality was then checked on an Agilent 2100 Bioanalyzer. Reading the germline V gene (reference sequence) gives CDR1 LNHDA and CDR2 SQIVND. V is pruned by 4 bases and J by 4 bases, leaving 10 bases of the junction without a gene match. Its CDR3 holds 16 amino acids, cysteine through phenylalanine. The entry retains the CDR3 DNA only, 48 bases that are in frame from base 1.

Here the chain combines TRBV19 and TRBJ1-2, and 9 junctional nucleotides match TRBD1. Source material: blood. This clonotype was sampled from a man aged 50-60 years with Graves' ophthalmopathy. DNA sequence: TGTGCCAGTAGTAGGGTAACAGGGGGCACCGGCTATGGCTACACCTTC. Its translation is CASSRVTGGTGYGYTF.